This is a list of T cell receptor beta chains from one sample in a study of human T cells and chemical hapten exposure. From the RACE reads, TCRdb called clonotypes with MiXCR, one entry per CDR3 protein. The sample consists of fewer than 70,000 distinct CDR3 sequences, approximately 6.7% of them appearing once. The material sequenced was whole blood, taken in connection with sensitization to the hapten diphenylcyclopropenone (DPC). Receptor source: a woman aged 30 to 39 with alopecia areata. Some clones in this sample may be carry-over from other donors' samples. Both conserved end residues are part of each CDR3. D genes are given only for firm matches. Not all rows give a size; the values are once, few, many and, for expanded clones, a class.

.,TRBV5-1,TRBJ2-5,many,TGCGCCAGCAGCTTGGTTGGAGAGACCCAGTACTTC,CASSLVGETQYF
TRBD1,TRBV7-6,TRBJ2-5,many,TGTGCCAGCAACGGACAGGCCCAAGAGACCCAGTACTTC,CASNGQAQETQYF
.,TRBV7-2,TRBJ2-4,many,TGTGCCAGCAGCTTACCCGGAAACATTCAGTACTTC,CASSLPGNIQYF
.,TRBV18,TRBJ2-3,many,TGTGCCAGCCGAGGTCCTCGCACAGATACGCAGTATTTT,CASRGPRTDTQYF
TRBD1,TRBV30,TRBJ1-5,few,TGTGCCTGGAGTGAGGACAGGGGAGGGGTAATTGGCAATCAGCCCCAGCATTTT,CAWSEDRGGVIGNQPQHF
.,TRBV27,TRBJ1-1,few,TGTGCCACCGGTCGTCTGAACACTGAAGCTTTCTTT,CATGRLNTEAFF
.,TRBV3-1,TRBJ1-1,many,TGTGCCAGCAGCACTAAACCGCGGAGGGCTGAAGCTTTCTTT,CASSTKPRRAEAFF
.,TRBV2,TRBJ1-1,many,TGTGCCAGCAGTGAGCTACAGATTGGTGAAGCTTTCTTT,CASSELQIGEAFF
.,TRBV5-1,TRBJ1-4,few,TGCGCCAGCAGCCAGGGCGGGGGGGGCGCGGAAAAACTGTTTTTT,CASSQGGGGAEKLFF
TRBD1,TRBV5-1,TRBJ2-1,many,TGCGCCAGCAGCACCCAGGGGGCATCCTACAATGAGCAGTTCTTC,CASSTQGASYNEQFF
.,TRBV10-3,TRBJ1-5,few,TGTGCCATCAGTGAGGGGGCCAGTCTACAGCCCCAGCATTTT,CAISEGASLQPQHF
TRBD2,TRBV20-1,TRBJ2-3,many,TGCAGTGCTAGACCGTTTCGGGATACTAGCGGGGAGAAGGCAGATACGCAGTATTTT,CSARPFRDTSGEKADTQYF
.,TRBV12-3/TRBV12-4,TRBJ1-2,.,TGTGCCAGCAGTCCCTACCCGACAGTCTATGGCTACACCTTC,CASSPYPTVYGYTF
TRBD1,TRBV7-9,TRBJ1-2,few,TGTGCCAGCAGCCGGGACAGTGGAAACTATGGCTACACCTTC,CASSRDSGNYGYTF
.,TRBV7-9,TRBJ1-4,many,TGTGCCAGCAGCGGTATCCAGGGGATGGCTGAAAAACTGTTTTTT,CASSGIQGMAEKLFF
TRBD1,TRBV24-1,TRBJ2-1,.,TGTGCCACCAGTGATCCCAGTACAGGGGTCAATGAGCAGTTCTTC,CATSDPSTGVNEQFF
.,TRBV6-5,TRBJ1-2,many,TGTGCCAGCAGTTACCTAAGCGGGGCGGGGAACTATGGCTACACCTTC,CASSYLSGAGNYGYTF
.,TRBV19,TRBJ2-3,.,TGTGCCAGTAGTTTTGTATGGGGGGCAGAAGATACGCAGTATTTT,CASSFVWGAEDTQYF
TRBD1,TRBV10-3,TRBJ1-4,many,TGTGCCATCAAATCAACAGGGGGACGTGAAAAACTGTTTTTT,CAIKSTGGREKLFF
.,TRBV9,TRBJ1-2,.,TGTGCCAGCAGCGCCACAGTGGGTTCGGGTGGCTACACCTTC,CASSATVGSGGYTF
.,TRBV5-1,TRBJ1-2,many,TGCGCCAGCAGCTTGGCCGGCAGGGAGGATGGCTACACCTTC,CASSLAGREDGYTF
TRBD2,TRBV7-2,TRBJ2-1,many,TGTGCCAGCAGCCCGAACCCGCTAGCGGGGCGAAGCTCCTACAATGAGCAGTTCTTC,CASSPNPLAGRSSYNEQFF
TRBD1,TRBV12-3/TRBV12-4,TRBJ2-3,many,TGCGCCAGCAGCAGGGTCCGCCGCCGGGACAGGGGGCCGGTAGTGAAGACAGATACGCAGTATTTT,CASSRVRRRDRGPVVKTDTQYF
.,TRBV18,TRBJ2-7,many,TGTGCCAGCTCACGGGGCGGGGAGCAGTACTTC,CASSRGGEQYF
.,TRBV21-1,TRBJ1-1,many,TGTGCCAGCAGACAAGGGACTGAGCACACTGAAGCTTTCTTT,CASRQGTEHTEAFF
.,TRBV7-9,TRBJ1-4,many,TGTGCCAGCAGCTTATTATTCCAGGGGAAAGAAAAACTGTTTTTT,CASSLLFQGKEKLFF
.,TRBV7-2,TRBJ1-2,few,TGTGCCAGCAGCTTAATCAAGGGGCAAGGTAGCTACACCTTC,CASSLIKGQGSYTF
TRBD2,TRBV13,TRBJ2-3,many,TGTGCCAGCAGCCACGGGACTAGCGCAGATACGCAGTATTTT,CASSHGTSADTQYF
TRBD2,TRBV20-1,TRBJ2-7,many,TGCAGTGCTAGAGAGCGCGGGAGCTCCTACGAGCAGTACTTC,CSARERGSSYEQYF
.,TRBV20-1,TRBJ2-2,many,TGCAGTGCCCCGGGCCAGGGAAAGATCGGGGAGCTGTTTTTT,CSAPGQGKIGELFF
.,TRBV30,TRBJ1-6,.,TGTGCCTGGGACAGAAACAATTCACCCCTCCACTTT,CAWDRNNSPLHF
TRBD2,TRBV7-8,TRBJ2-7,many,TGTGCCAGCAGCTTAGGGGTAGCGGGGTACGAGCAGTACTTC,CASSLGVAGYEQYF
TRBD2,TRBV9,TRBJ2-1,many,TGTGCCAGCAGCGTAGTCGGGGGGTCCTACAATGAGCAGTTCTTC,CASSVVGGSYNEQFF
TRBD1,TRBV13,TRBJ2-3,many,TGTGCCAGCAGCTCCGGGACAGGCACAGATACGCAGTATTTT,CASSSGTGTDTQYF
.,TRBV12-3/TRBV12-4,TRBJ1-1,few,TGTGCCAGCAGTTTCGCGTCGTCAGACACTGAAGCTTTCTTT,CASSFASSDTEAFF
TRBD1,TRBV3-1,TRBJ2-1,many,TGTGCCAGCAGCCTCACTGGACAGGACTACAATGAGCAGTTCTTC,CASSLTGQDYNEQFF
.,TRBV7-9,TRBJ2-7,.,TGTGCCAGCAGCGGAGGGGGGCTCGGCTCCTACGAGCAGTACTTC,CASSGGGLGSYEQYF
.,TRBV5-1,TRBJ1-2,.,TGCGCCAGCACCCCGGACACTGCGAGGGTCTATGGCTACACCTTC,CASTPDTARVYGYTF
.,TRBV12-3/TRBV12-4,TRBJ1-3,few,TGTGCCAGCAGTTTAGGGGGATATTCCTCTGGAAACACCATATATTTT,CASSLGGYSSGNTIYF
.,TRBV12-3/TRBV12-4,TRBJ1-5,many,TGTGCCAGCAGGCGTACCAGATTACAGCCCCAGCATTTT,CASRRTRLQPQHF